Each of the 24 T cell receptor beta chains below was sequenced from the same sample in a study of blood T cell repertoires in COVID-19. Measured with immunoSEQ multiplex PCR; TCRdb has only the in-frame clones, and not every one. The repertoire has around 46,000 clones, approximately 85% of them found once; the top ten carry over 25%. Specimen: peripheral blood. These receptors were obtained from a woman aged 80 or over with COVID-19, enrolled during active disease.

In its sample, this clone was seen a few times. Because the CDR3 is missing its conserved closing phenylalanine or tryptophan, this is likely a read error. Because the CDR3's place on the DNA is in doubt, the DNA is left out and the CDR3 is given as listed by TCRdb. This chain connects TRBV18 to TRBJ1-3; the table gives TRBD1 as D, unverified against the DNA. The V gene's germline CDR1 is KGHSH and CDR2 LQKENI. Inclusive of both ends, the CDR3 amounts to 12 amino acids. CDR3: CASSPSDRGHML.

J is TRBJ2-1 and V is TRBV11-1; 11 positions match TRBD2. Germline V gene sequence: CDR1 SGHAT, CDR2 FQDESV (reference sequence). With 1 base clipped from V and 6 bases from J, the junction kept 5 bases outside the gene matches. This CDR3 comprises 16 residues. CDR3 DNA sequence: TGTGCCAGCAGCTTAGTAGGTAGCGGGAGGGCCAATGAGCAGTTCTTC. This translates into CASSLVGSGRANEQFF. Complete variable domain (other parts from reference TRBV11-1 and TRBJ2-1): EAEVAQSPRYKITEKSQAVAFWCDPISGHATLYWYRQILGQGPELLVQFQDESVVDDSQLPKDRFSAERLKGVDSTLKIQPAELGDSAMYLCASSLVGSGRANEQFFGPGTRLTVL.

The V gene is TRBV3-1 (or the pseudogene TRBV3-2), the J gene TRBJ2-7, with 13 bases fitting TRBD2. From germline, CDR1 is LGHDT and CDR2 YNNKEL (reference sequence). The CDR3 spans 15 residues. V gave up 4 bases and J gave up 3 bases; unmatched junction bases: 3. DNA of the CDR3: TGTGCCAGCAGCCCGGGACTAGCGGGAAGCTACGAGCAGTACTTC. As protein: CASSPGLAGSYEQYF.

The chain uses TRBV3-1 (or the pseudogene TRBV3-2) and TRBJ2-1; 10 nucleotides match TRBD2. After removal of 8 bases from V and 4 bases from J, the junction contained 14 bases not matched to a gene. The germline V gene encodes CDR1 LGHDT and CDR2 YNNKEL (reference sequence). The CDR3 is 17 amino acids. Written as DNA, the CDR3 is TGTGCCAGCTCACCTACCGGGACTAGCGAGTTATACAATGAGCAGTTCTTC. Protein sequence: CASSPTGTSELYNEQFF.

The chain carries TRBV28 and TRBJ2-1; 10 bases match TRBD2. The V segment lost 7 bases and the J segment 4 bases; nucleotides outside the gene matches: 7. CDR3 length: 15 residues. The germline V gene has CDR1 MDHEN and CDR2 SYDVKM. The CDR3 DNA reads as TGTGCCAGCACGTTAGCGGGAGGAAGTTACAATGAGCAGTTCTTC. Translating gives CASTLAGGSYNEQFF. Looking up the rest from reference TRBV28 and TRBJ2-1 gives the full variable domain: DVKVTQSSRYLVKRTGEKVFLECVQDMDHENMFWYRQDPGLGLRLIYFSYDVKMKEKGDIPEGYSVSREKKERFSLILESASTNQTSMYLCASTLAGGSYNEQFFGPGTRLTVL.

The J gene is TRBJ2-5, the V gene TRBV11-2; D is perhaps TRBD2 (5 bases). The CDR3 totals 12 residues. The germline V gene encodes CDR1 SGHAT and CDR2 FQNNGV. Deletions cut 7 bases from V and 5 bases from J, with 11 bases between. Here the CDR3 DNA reads TGTGCCAGCACCCATAGGGAGGAGACCCAGTACTTC. Translation: CASTHREETQYF.

This clone has more than one count but fewer than ten. The chain has TRBV5-1 and TRBJ2-2, with D maybe TRBD1 (6 bases). There are 15 residues in the CDR3. Germline V CDR1 and CDR2: SGHRS, YFSETQ. Deletions cut 3 bases from V and 0 bases from J, with 9 bases between. Here the CDR3 DNA reads TGCGCCAGCAGCTGGGGGACAACGAACACCGGGGAGCTGTTTTTT. Encoded protein: CASSWGTTNTGELFF. The full variable domain, rest sourced from reference TRBV5-1 and TRBJ2-2, is KAGVTQTPRYLIKTRGQQVTLSCSPISGHRSVSWYQQTPGQGLQFLFEYFSETQRNKGNFPGRFSGRQFSNSRSEMNVSTLELGDSALYLCASSWGTTNTGELFFGEGSRLTVL.

This rearrangement joins TRBV5-6 to TRBJ2-1, with 12 nucleotides matching TRBD2. The CDR3 has 17 residues. V shed 4 bases and J 2 bases; nucleotides not matched to a gene: 7. The germline CDR1 and CDR2 sequences are SGHDT and YYEEEE. CDR3 residues: CASSAYRTSGTYNEQFF. Written as DNA, the CDR3 is TGTGCCAGCAGCGCTTATCGGACTAGCGGGACCTACAATGAGCAGTTCTTC.

The chain couples TRBV6-6 to TRBJ1-3; a possible D gene is TRBD1 (6 bases). Deletions cut 4 bases from V and 4 bases from J, with 17 bases between. Germline assignment: CDR1 MNHNY and CDR2 SVGAGI (reference sequence). The CDR3 is 16 residues long. The CDR3 loop is CASSSWTAGSGNTIYF. CDR3 sequence (DNA): TGTGCCAGCAGTTCCTGGACAGCCGGCTCAGGAAACACCATATATTTT.

The chain employs TRBV6-1 and TRBJ1-1; D not resolved. Trimming cost V 2 bases and J 5 bases, with 18 bases left between them. CDR1 is MNHNS, CDR2 SASEGT, per germline. The CDR3 loop spans 16 amino acids. In DNA, the CDR3 is TGTGCCAGCAGTGAACCCGGGAGAACGAGCGGTACTGAAGCTTTCTTT. Translation gives CASSEPGRTSGTEAFF.

The V call is TRBV14, the J call TRBJ2-4; possibly TRBD2 for D (5 bases). The ends were cut back, 1 base at V and 4 bases at J, with 14 bases in the middle. Germline V gene lookup returns CDR1 SGHDN and CDR2 FVKESK. This CDR3 is built from 16 residues. The CDR3: CASSQGAAGSKNIQYF. CDR3 coding DNA: TGTGCCAGCAGCCAAGGGGCCGCGGGTTCTAAAAACATTCAGTACTTC.

The rearrangement joins TRBV9 to TRBJ2-7; 13 bases agree with TRBD2. V shed 4 bases and J 3 bases; nucleotides not matched to a gene: 7. The CDR3 runs to 16 residues. The germline V gene has CDR1 SGDLS and CDR2 YYNGEE. CDR3 protein: CASSSGLAGRNYEQYF. CDR3 DNA sequence: TGTGCCAGCAGCTCGGGACTAGCGGGGAGGAACTACGAGCAGTACTTC.

This clone was observed a single time. V gene TRBV5-4 combines with J gene TRBJ2-2; 8 bases are shared with TRBD1. The CDR3 is made up of 16 amino acids. Unmatched junction bases numbered 2, after V lost 0 bases and J lost 1 base. In germline, CDR1 is SGHNT, CDR2 YYREEE (reference sequence). The CDR3 nucleotides are TGTGCCAGCAGCTTGGCGGGGACAGGGAACACCGGGGAGCTGTTTTTT. Amino acid sequence: CASSLAGTGNTGELFF. Looking up the rest from reference TRBV5-4 and TRBJ2-2 gives the full variable domain: ETGVTQSPTHLIKTRGQQVTLRCSSQSGHNTVSWYQQALGQGPQFIFQYYREEENGRGNFPPRFSGLQFPNYSSELNVNALELDDSALYLCASSLAGTGNTGELFFGEGSRLTVL.

CDR3 protein: CASRAGDTGELFF. In nucleotides, the CDR3 is TGTGCCAGCCGGGCAGGGGACACCGGGGAGCTGTTTTTT. The V gene is TRBV28, the J gene TRBJ2-2; D might be TRBD1 (6 bases). The V and J ends lost 8 bases and 3 bases respectively, with 10 bases between them. Looked up from germline, CDR1 is MDHEN and CDR2 is SYDVKM. This CDR3 has 13 amino acids.

This chain connects TRBV6-5 to TRBJ1-2; D is uncertain. Germline-derived CDR1 and CDR2 are MNHEY and SVGAGI. Trimming removed 4 bases from V and 8 bases from J, with 20 bases in between. The CDR3 has 15 amino acids. As DNA, the CDR3 is TGTGCCAGCAGTTTTACGTGGCTAGAACTACGGGGCTACACCTTC. Translated, it gives CASSFTWLELRGYTF.

V gene TRBV5-4 combines with J gene TRBJ2-5, with 10 bases matching TRBD1. Germline V gene sequence: CDR1 SGHNT, CDR2 YYREEE (reference sequence). The trim removed 4 bases at V and 4 bases at J, leaving 7 bases unmatched. The CDR3 contains 15 residues. CDR3 in amino acids: CASSDRQGARETQYF. CDR3 bases: TGTGCCAGCAGCGACCGACAGGGGGCTAGAGAGACCCAGTACTTC.

The rearrangement uses TRBV5-4 and TRBJ2-7; no reliable D call. The CDR3 spans 13 residues. V was pared by 4 bases and J by 4 bases, with 12 bases between. CDR1 SGHNT and CDR2 YYREEE come from the germline V gene (reference sequence). CDR3 region: CASSPKRGYEQYF. The CDR3 DNA follows: TGTGCCAGCAGCCCAAAAAGAGGTTACGAGCAGTACTTC. Together with reference TRBV5-4 and TRBJ2-7, the CDR3 gives the full variable domain: ETGVTQSPTHLIKTRGQQVTLRCSSQSGHNTVSWYQQALGQGPQFIFQYYREEENGRGNFPPRFSGLQFPNYSSELNVNALELDDSALYLCASSPKRGYEQYFGPGTRLTVT.

The chain uses TRBV24-1 and TRBJ2-5; TRBD2 agrees at 12 bases. The J segment lost 5 bases and the V segment lost 4 bases, leaving 4 bases of the junction unmatched. In germline, CDR1 is KGHDR, CDR2 SFDVKD. There are 15 residues in the CDR3. CDR3 bases: TGTGCCACCAGTGACGCTAGCGGGAGGGGGGAGACCCAGTACTTC. Its protein is CATSDASGRGETQYF.

This rearrangement joins TRBV7-9 to TRBJ1-5; TRBD1 is a possible D gene (5 bases). Germline CDR1 and CDR2: SEHNR and FQNEAQ (reference sequence). This CDR3 has 15 residues. Trimming removed 5 bases at V and 4 bases at J, with 15 bases between. CDR3 loop: CASSPGGGNNQPQHF. The CDR3 region has the DNA TGTGCCAGCAGCCCTGGGGGGGGGAATAATCAGCCCCAGCATTTT. The variable domain in full, completed from reference TRBV7-9 and TRBJ1-5, reads DTGVSQNPRHKITKRGQNVTFRCDPISEHNRLYWYRQTLGQGPEFLTYFQNEAQLEKSRLLSDRFSAERPKGSFSTLEIQRTEQGDSAMYLCASSPGGGNNQPQHFGDGTRLSIL.

The table lists this clone with a few counts. This chain links TRBV7-2 with TRBJ1-6, with D unclear. CDR1 and CDR2 from the germline V gene are SGHTA and FQGNSA. V gave up 3 bases and J gave up 8 bases, with 14 bases separating them. The CDR3 consists of 15 residues. In nucleotides, the CDR3 is TGTGCCAGCAGCTTGACCCTTAACGGGGATTCACCCCTCCACTTT. Amino acids: CASSLTLNGDSPLHF.

This sequence joins TRBV18 and TRBJ2-1; 9 bases align to TRBD1. The V gene end was trimmed by 6 bases and the J gene end by 6 bases; junction bases not matched to a gene: 3. The CDR3 consists of 13 residues. In germline, CDR1 is KGHSH, CDR2 LQKENI. Here the CDR3 reads CASSLTGGNEQFF. The CDR3 nucleotides are TGTGCCAGCTCCTTGACAGGGGGCAATGAGCAGTTCTTC.

The chain links TRBV5-1 to TRBJ2-5; 7 bases fit TRBD2. Germline values: CDR1 SGHRS, CDR2 YFSETQ. V lost 6 bases to trimming and J lost 4 bases; unmatched junction nucleotides: 6. The CDR3 sequence is 13 residues long. CDR3 nucleotides: TGCGCCAGCACCCCGTCGGGGGGAGAGACCCAGTACTTC. Its protein product is CASTPSGGETQYF.

The chain carries TRBV12-3 or TRBV12-4 and TRBJ1-1; perhaps TRBD1 as D (6 bases). The V gene lost 5 bases and the J gene lost 6 bases, with 13 bases spanning the gap. The CDR3 contains 13 residues. DNA for the CDR3: TGTGCCAGCAGTAACAGGGAAAAGGCTGAAGCTTTCTTT. Translating gives CASSNREKAEAFF.

This chain connects TRBV2 to TRBJ2-3; 7 nucleotides line up with TRBD1. The CDR3 sequence is 13 residues long. Per the germline V gene, CDR1 is SNHLY and CDR2 is FYNNEI. Trimming took 1 base from V and 9 from J; bases not matched to a gene: 4. CDR3 in amino acids: CASSEGSQGTQYF. The CDR3 nucleotides read TGTGCCAGCAGTGAAGGCTCACAGGGGACGCAGTATTTT.